What follows are 25 T cell receptor beta chains derived from one specimen sequenced in a study of identical twins. TCRdb re-derived calls from the 5' RACE reads in MiXCR, one entry per CDR3 protein. Of 400,000 or so distinct CDR3 sequences listed, 8.5% to 10% are singletons. Material: naive T cells sorted from blood. The receptors come from a woman between 50 and 59 years old in good health.

Ten or more counts support this clonotype. The chain recombines TRBV7-9 with TRBJ2-7, with 7 bases lining up with TRBD2. Germline V gene lookup returns CDR1 SEHNR and CDR2 FQNEAQ (reference sequence). The CDR3 consists of 14 residues. Unmatched junction bases numbered 13, after V lost 8 bases and J lost 6 bases. The CDR3 DNA is TGTGCCAGCGGACCCAGGGATACGGGAGGCGAGCAGTACTTC. Its translation: CASGPRDTGGEQYF.

The genes are TRBV2 and TRBJ2-7, with TRBD1 matching 8 bases. The germline CDR1 and CDR2 sequences are SNHLY and FYNNEI. With 7 bases clipped from V and 0 bases from J, the junction kept 2 bases outside the gene matches. The CDR3 has 13 amino acids. The CDR3 region has the DNA TGTGCCAGCAACGGACAGGGCTCCTACGAGCAGTACTTC. Translated, it gives CASNGQGSYEQYF.

The chain joins TRBV25-1 to TRBJ2-6, with D perhaps matching TRBD1 (6 bases). The CDR3 loop spans 14 amino acids. Germline V lookup: CDR1 MGHDK, CDR2 SYGVNS. Trimming removed 5 bases at V and 4 bases at J, with 9 bases between. CDR3 DNA: TGTGCCAGCAGTTGGGGGACAGGGGCCAACGTCCTGACTTTC. This sequence encodes CASSWGTGANVLTF.

The sample holds a few counts of this clonotype. The rearrangement joins TRBV29-1 to TRBJ2-2; 7 nucleotides align to TRBD1. Per the germline V gene, CDR1 is SQVTM and CDR2 is ANQGSEA. After removal of 7 bases from V and 6 bases from J, the junction contained 14 bases not matched to a gene. The CDR3 totals 15 residues. CDR3 DNA: TGCAGCGCTCCCCGAGAGACAGGGACGCCCGGGGAGCTGTTTTTT. Amino acid sequence: CSAPRETGTPGELFF.

This clonotype has just a few counts. The J gene is TRBJ2-2, the V gene TRBV2; TRBD2 matches at 16 bases. Trimming took 5 bases from V and 5 from J; bases not matched to a gene: 8. Germline V CDR1 and CDR2: SNHLY, FYNNEI. The CDR3 is 18 amino acids. CDR3 loop: CASSPGTSGRAGTGELFF. The CDR3 region has the DNA TGTGCCAGCAGTCCCGGGACTAGCGGGAGGGCCGGAACCGGGGAGCTGTTTTTT.

This clonotype was counted only a few times. V usage is TRBV6-5 and J usage is TRBJ1-1; D not certain. Per germline, CDR1 MNHEY and CDR2 SVGAGI. This CDR3 has 14 residues. The germline V and J ends were trimmed by 4 bases and 4 bases, with 13 bases remaining between them. The CDR3 spells CASSLRGVGTEAFF. In DNA, the CDR3 is TGTGCCAGCAGTTTACGGGGAGTGGGCACTGAAGCTTTCTTT.

This clonotype was seen a few times. V usage is TRBV7-9 and J usage is TRBJ1-1; TRBD1 aligns across 8 bases. The CDR3 runs 13 residues. Germline V lookup: CDR1 SEHNR, CDR2 FQNEAQ (reference sequence). J gave up 7 bases and V 5 bases, and 6 bases lay outside the gene matches. CDR3 loop: CASSPLDRGEAFF. In nucleotides, the CDR3 is TGTGCCAGCAGCCCACTTGACAGGGGTGAAGCTTTCTTT.

The CDR3 sequence is CASPTGDTTDTQYF. The CDR3 DNA reads as TGTGCCAGCCCTACGGGGGATACCACAGATACGCAGTATTTT. The gene calls are TRBV7-9 and TRBJ2-3, with D possibly matching TRBD2 (6 bases). Trimming removed 8 bases at V and 2 bases at J, with 14 bases between. The CDR3 runs to 14 residues. Germline V CDR1 and CDR2: SEHNR, FQNEAQ (reference sequence).

Written as DNA, the CDR3 is TGTGCCAGCAGCAAGGACGCGGGAGGGCCATACGAGCAGTACTTC. Protein sequence: CASSKDAGGPYEQYF. The chain couples TRBV5-8 to TRBJ2-7; TRBD2 matches 9 bases. The CDR3 consists of 15 residues. Germline CDR1 is SGHTS and CDR2 is YDEGEE. Unmatched junction bases numbered 9, after V lost 4 bases and J lost 4 bases.

This clonotype was detected ten times or more. CDR3 amino acids: CASSFSGPQETQYF. The DNA for the CDR3 is TGTGCCAGCAGTTTTAGCGGGCCCCAAGAGACCCAGTACTTC. This sequence joins TRBV12-3 or TRBV12-4 and TRBJ2-5, with 7 bases identical to TRBD2. Unmatched junction bases numbered 2, after V lost 3 bases and J lost 1 base. CDR3 length equals 14 residues.

This chain connects TRBV24-1 to TRBJ2-1; 8 nucleotides line up with TRBD2. The length of the CDR3 is 17 residues. Germline-derived CDR1 and CDR2 are KGHDR and SFDVKD. Losses at the gene ends were 5 bases for V and 0 bases for J; bases not matched to a gene: 8. CDR3 sequence (DNA): TGTGCCACCAGTGTTGGAGCCCGGGGGGGCTCCTACAATGAGCAGTTCTTC. Protein product: CATSVGARGGSYNEQFF.

This chain links TRBV29-1 with TRBJ2-3, with D unclear. The CDR3 consists of 13 residues. Germline V gene data show CDR1 as SQVTM and CDR2 as ANQGSEA. The ends were cut back, 4 bases at V and 2 bases at J, with 10 bases in the middle. The CDR3 coding sequence is TGCAGCGTTGGGCAGCGTCTCACAGATACGCAGTATTTT. It specifies CSVGQRLTDTQYF.

This clonotype came up a few times. This chain links TRBV20-1 with TRBJ2-1; 10 positions match TRBD2. V lost 5 bases and J lost 2; bases outside the gene matches: 3. CDR1 and CDR2 from the germline V gene are DFQATT and SNEGSKA (reference sequence). The CDR3 contains 14 residues. The chain's CDR3 is CSAGSGRAYNEQFF. In DNA form, the CDR3 reads TGCAGTGCTGGCAGCGGGAGGGCCTACAATGAGCAGTTCTTC.

This clonotype was picked up many times. The CDR3 loop reads CSPVVETGTYGYTF. The CDR3 nucleotides are TGCAGTCCGGTTGTTGAAACAGGGACTTATGGCTACACCTTC. The chain uses TRBV20-1 and TRBJ1-2; TRBD1 is a possible D gene (6 bases). V lost 8 bases, J lost 5 bases, and 21 bases lay in between. From germline, CDR1 is DFQATT and CDR2 SNEGSKA (reference sequence). The CDR3 totals 14 residues.

The gene calls are TRBV6-5 and TRBJ1-2, with D possibly TRBD1 on 5 matching bases. V was shortened by 2 bases and J by 4 bases, with 11 bases between the two germline ends. This CDR3 has 14 amino acids. The germline V gene encodes CDR1 MNHEY and CDR2 SVGAGI. For the CDR3, the DNA is TGTGCCAGCAGTTACGGAGAGGGGTTCTATGGCTACACCTTC. Protein: CASSYGEGFYGYTF.

The V and J genes are TRBV24-1 and TRBJ2-2; tentative D call: TRBD1 (5 bases). The CDR3 spans 14 residues. In germline, CDR1 is KGHDR, CDR2 SFDVKD. V gave up 8 bases and J gave up 4 bases, with 13 bases separating them. The CDR3 region is CATTSHQGTGELFF. The CDR3, as DNA: TGTGCCACCACCTCACATCAGGGCACCGGGGAGCTGTTTTTT.

This clonotype has at least ten counts. The chain carries TRBV10-3 and TRBJ2-3; no reliable D call. Germline V gene data show CDR1 as ENHRY and CDR2 as SYGVKD. Trimming removed 6 bases at V and 1 base at J, with 17 bases between. The CDR3 is made up of 16 amino acids. This CDR3 reads CAISANWVDGTDTQYF. CDR3 DNA sequence: TGTGCCATCAGCGCGAACTGGGTGGATGGCACAGATACGCAGTATTTT.

This clonotype was observed many times. The chain is built from TRBV4-1 and TRBJ1-1; D is unresolved. Deletions cut 0 bases from V and 5 bases from J, with 7 bases between. From germline, CDR1 is MGHRA and CDR2 YSYEKL. The CDR3 is made up of 13 amino acids. The CDR3 DNA sequence: TGCGCCAGCAGCCAAGATCCGGGAACTGAAGCTTTCTTT. This sequence encodes CASSQDPGTEAFF.

This chain links TRBV10-3 with TRBJ1-2; 9 nucleotides align to TRBD1. The CDR3 is 13 amino acids. Looked up from germline, CDR1 is ENHRY and CDR2 is SYGVKD. V shed 10 bases, J shed 5 bases, and the junction held 8 bases outside the gene matches. CDR3 loop: CATRDRDGYGYTF. The DNA for the CDR3 is TGTGCCACCCGGGACAGGGACGGTTATGGCTACACCTTC.

This chain links TRBV29-1 with TRBJ2-2; 9 bases match TRBD1. The CDR3 spans 14 residues. The V and J ends lost 0 bases and 5 bases, in that order; junction bases with no gene match: 1. Germline CDR1 SQVTM, CDR2 ANQGSEA. The CDR3 coding sequence is TGCAGCGTTGAAGAACAGGGGGCGACCGGGGAGCTGTTTTTT. Amino acids: CSVEEQGATGELFF.

V is TRBV7-7 and J is TRBJ2-1; D not certain. The ends were cut back, 4 bases at V and 4 bases at J, with 14 bases in the middle. This CDR3 has 15 amino acids. Germline CDR1 is SSHAT and CDR2 is FNYEAQ (reference sequence). CDR3 DNA sequence: TGTGCCAGCAGCTCCTCCCGTCATCCATACAATGAGCAGTTCTTC. It encodes CASSSSRHPYNEQFF.

The chain couples TRBV7-7 to TRBJ2-7; the match to TRBD1 covers 8 bases. CDR1 SSHAT and CDR2 FNYEAQ come from the germline V gene (reference sequence). V shed 8 bases, J shed 3 bases, and the junction held 9 bases outside the gene matches. The CDR3 loop spans 14 amino acids. CDR3 in amino acids: CASGLWDRLYEQYV. The CDR3 DNA sequence: TGTGCCAGCGGGCTCTGGGACAGGCTCTACGAGCAGTACGTC.

In the case of this clonotype: A much larger clone sits a single nucleotide away, making a read error possible. The chain uses TRBV5-1 and TRBJ1-1; D not certain. Between the trimmed V and J ends, which lost 6 bases and 11 bases, there was a span of 26 bases. The CDR3 is 15 amino acids. Germline V gene data show CDR1 as SGHRS and CDR2 as YFSETQ. This CDR3 reads CASTPTPTGALDAFF. DNA for the CDR3: TGCGCCAGCACTCCTACCCCTACGGGTGCGTTGGACGCTTTCTTT. The entire variable domain, with the rest obtained from reference TRBV5-1 and TRBJ1-1, is as follows: KAGVTQTPRYLIKTRGQQVTLSCSPISGHRSVSWYQQTPGQGLQFLFEYFSETQRNKGNFPGRFSGRQFSNSRSEMNVSTLELGDSALYLCASTPTPTGALDAFFGQGTRLTVV.

The V and J genes are TRBV29-1 and TRBJ2-1; 11 bases line up with TRBD2. There are 17 residues in the CDR3. After removal of 7 bases from V and 2 bases from J, the junction contained 13 bases not matched to a gene. The germline gives CDR1 SQVTM, CDR2 ANQGSEA. In DNA form, the CDR3 reads TGCAGCGCCTCGGGACTAGCGGCCAAATTCACCTACAATGAGCAGTTCTTC. Protein: CSASGLAAKFTYNEQFF.

This clonotype was detected a few times. This chain joins TRBV10-2 and TRBJ2-7, with TRBD2 matching 11 bases. In germline, CDR1 is WSHSY, CDR2 SAAADI. CDR3 length: 15 residues. Trimming at V came to 1 base and at J to 5 bases, leaving 4 bases not matched to a gene. CDR3 nucleotide sequence: TGCGCCAGCAGTGAGTATCTAGCGGGAGGAGACGAGCAGTACTTC. Its protein is CASSEYLAGGDEQYF.